This TCR beta chain was obtained from a study of T cell responses to AZD1222 COVID-19 vaccine. Germline V gene lookup returns CDR1 LGHDT and CDR2 YNNKEL (reference sequence). V dropped 1 base and J dropped 4 bases, with 10 bases sitting between them. CDR3 length equals 15 residues. Sequencing was performed with immunoSEQ multiplex PCR; in TCRdb, only in-frame clones are kept and a portion is missing. This table holds 240,000 or so clones, 93% found once. The sequence came from an adult in good health. Here the sequenced sample was peripheral blood, taken on day 0 of AZD1222 vaccination. This chain links TRBV3-1 (or the pseudogene TRBV3-2) with TRBJ1-4; no reliable D call. The CDR3 nucleotides are TGTGCCAGCAGCCAAGCTTATCAGAGTAATGAAAAACTGTTTTTT. Its protein product is CASSQAYQSNEKLFF.